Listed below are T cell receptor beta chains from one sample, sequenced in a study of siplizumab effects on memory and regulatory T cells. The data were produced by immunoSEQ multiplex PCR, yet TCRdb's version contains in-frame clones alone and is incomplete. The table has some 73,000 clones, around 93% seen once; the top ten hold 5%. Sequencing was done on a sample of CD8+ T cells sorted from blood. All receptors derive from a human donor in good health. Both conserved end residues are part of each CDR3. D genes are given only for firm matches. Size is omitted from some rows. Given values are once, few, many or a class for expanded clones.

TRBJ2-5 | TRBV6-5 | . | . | TGTGCCAGCAGTTGGAGGATCCAAGAGACCCAGTACTTC | CASSWRIQETQYF
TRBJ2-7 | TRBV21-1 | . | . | TGTGCCAGCAGCAAAGCAATGAGTACCTACGAGCAGTACTTC | CASSKAMSTYEQYF
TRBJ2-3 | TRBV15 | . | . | TGTGCCACCAGCAGGCGGACACAGAGCCTAAGCACAGATACGCAGTATTTT | CATSRRTQSLSTDTQYF
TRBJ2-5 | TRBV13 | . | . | TGTGCCAGCAGCGCACAACCAGGAGAGACCCAGTACTTC | CASSAQPGETQYF
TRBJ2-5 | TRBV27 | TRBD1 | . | TGTGCCAGCAGCCCTTGGGGACAGGGTCCACAAGAGACCCAGTACTTC | CASSPWGQGPQETQYF
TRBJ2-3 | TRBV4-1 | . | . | TGCGCCAGCAGCCAAGAAAGGCCTAGCACAGATACGCAGTATTTT | CASSQERPSTDTQYF
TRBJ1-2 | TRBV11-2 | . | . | TGTGCCAGCAGCCCCGGGGGGGGCGGCTACACCTTC | CASSPGGGGYTF
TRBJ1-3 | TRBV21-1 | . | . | TGTGCCAGATACAGGGGTGAGGGAAACACCATATATTTT | CARYRGEGNTIYF
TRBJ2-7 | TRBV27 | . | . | TGTGCCAGCAGTTTAGCAGGGGGGAGGTACGAGCAGTACTTC | CASSLAGGRYEQYF
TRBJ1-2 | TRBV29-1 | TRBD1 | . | TGCAGCGTTGCGCTCTACAGGGGAAATGGTAGTAACTATGGCTACACCTTC | CSVALYRGNGSNYGYTF
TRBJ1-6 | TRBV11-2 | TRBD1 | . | TGTGCCAGCAGTCAGGGGGAAATCTACAATAATTCACCCCTCCACTTT | CASSQGEIYNNSPLHF
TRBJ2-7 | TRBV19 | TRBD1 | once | TGTGCCAGTAGTATAACCCCTTCTCTCGGGGACAGGGGCCACGAGCAGTACTTC | CASSITPSLGDRGHEQYF
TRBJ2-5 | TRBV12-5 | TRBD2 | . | TGTGCTAGTGCCAGCGACCTAGGACTAGCGGGGGGCCAAGAGACCCAGTACTTC | CASASDLGLAGGQETQYF
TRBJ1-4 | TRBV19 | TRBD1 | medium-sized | TGTGCCAGTAGTCTATGGACAGGAGATAATGAAAAACTGTTTTTT | CASSLWTGDNEKLFF
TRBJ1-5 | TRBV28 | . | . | TGTGCCAGCAGTTACATGGGGGGGAACCAGCCCCAGCATTTT | CASSYMGGNQPQHF
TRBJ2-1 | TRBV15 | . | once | TGTGCCACCAGCGTCCAGCGCCAAATGAGCTCCTACAATGAGCAGTTCTTC | CATSVQRQMSSYNEQFF
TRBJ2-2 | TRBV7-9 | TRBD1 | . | TGTGCCAGCAGCCTGCCGGGACAGATCACCGGGGAGCTGTTTTTT | CASSLPGQITGELFF
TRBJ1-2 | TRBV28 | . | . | TGTGCCAGCAGCCCAACCTTAAGGGGGGGAGGCTACACCTTC | CASSPTLRGGGYTF
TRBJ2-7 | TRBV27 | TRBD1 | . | TGTGCCAGCAGTTACGCCGGGACAGGGTCCTACGAGCAGTACTTC | CASSYAGTGSYEQYF
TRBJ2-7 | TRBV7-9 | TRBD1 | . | TGTGCCAGCACCCCCTCCTCCGGGACAGGATCCTACGAGCAGTACTTC | CASTPSSGTGSYEQYF
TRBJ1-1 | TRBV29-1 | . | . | TGCAGCGTTTCTGAAGCTTTCTTT | CSVSEAFF